The T cell receptor (beta chain) described here comes from a study of cytomegalovirus exposure and HLA in healthy donors. Study-level results: Fewer N-insertions than the roughly 670-donor mean were reportedly shown by an Asian-associated ancestry cluster in a later analysis. CMV antigen specificity was confirmed in vitro for three CMV-associated chains.

The PCR was carried out with 60 Vbeta primers and 13 Jbeta primers. Sequencing used immunoSEQ multiplex PCR; TCRdb keeps in-frame clones, though not all of them. The data hold under 200,000 clones, with around 80% observed a single time. As to this clone: Its antigen is not known.

Looked up from germline, CDR1 is SGHTA and CDR2 is FQGTGA. With 4 bases removed from V and 6 bases from J, the gap between germline ends came to 13 bases. This CDR3 has 14 residues. The source of this sequence is a woman aged 45-59 years in good health and CMV-seropositive. Source material: PBMCs. The V call is TRBV7-3, the J call TRBJ2-1; D gene unclear. The CDR3: CASSSPGVANEQFF. Here the CDR3 DNA reads TGTGCCAGCAGCTCACCTGGAGTAGCCAATGAGCAGTTCTTC. Combining the CDR3 with reference TRBV7-3 and TRBJ2-1 gives the whole variable domain GAGVSQTPSNKVTEKGKYVELRCDPISGHTALYWYRQSLGQGPEFLIYFQGTGAADDSGLPNDRFFAVRPEGSVSTLKIQRTERGDSAVYLCASSSPGVANEQFFGPGTRLTVL.